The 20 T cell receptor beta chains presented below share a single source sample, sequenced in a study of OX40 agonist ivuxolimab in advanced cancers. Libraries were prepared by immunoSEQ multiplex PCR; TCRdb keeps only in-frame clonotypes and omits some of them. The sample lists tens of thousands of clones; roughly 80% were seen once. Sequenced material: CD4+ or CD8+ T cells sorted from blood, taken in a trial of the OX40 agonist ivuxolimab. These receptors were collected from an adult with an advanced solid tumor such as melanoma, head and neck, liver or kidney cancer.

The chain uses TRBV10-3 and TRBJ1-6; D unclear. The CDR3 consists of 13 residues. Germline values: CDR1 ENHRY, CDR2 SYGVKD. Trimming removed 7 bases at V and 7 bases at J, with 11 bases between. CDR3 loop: CAIMGSQNSPLHF. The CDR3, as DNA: TGTGCCATCATGGGCAGTCAGAATTCACCCCTCCACTTT.

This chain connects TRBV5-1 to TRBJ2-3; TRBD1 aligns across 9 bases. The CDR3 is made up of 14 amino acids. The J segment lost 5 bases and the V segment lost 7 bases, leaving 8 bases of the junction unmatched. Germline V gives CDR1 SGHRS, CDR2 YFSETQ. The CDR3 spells CASRPGQGIDTQYF. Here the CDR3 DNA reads TGCGCCAGCCGACCGGGACAGGGAATAGATACGCAGTATTTT.

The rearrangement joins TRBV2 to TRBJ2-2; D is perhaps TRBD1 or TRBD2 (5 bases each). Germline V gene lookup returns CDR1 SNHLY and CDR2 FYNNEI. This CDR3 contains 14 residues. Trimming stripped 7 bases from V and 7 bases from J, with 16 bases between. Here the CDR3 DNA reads TGTGCCAGCATGTTAGCAGGGAGCGTCGGGGAGCTGTTTTTT. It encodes CASMLAGSVGELFF.

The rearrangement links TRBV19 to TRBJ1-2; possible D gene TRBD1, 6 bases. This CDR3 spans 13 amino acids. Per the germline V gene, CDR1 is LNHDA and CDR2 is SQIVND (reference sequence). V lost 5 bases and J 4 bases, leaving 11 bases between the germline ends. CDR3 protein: CASSQGPGYGYTF. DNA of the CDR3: TGTGCCAGTAGTCAGGGGCCTGGCTATGGCTACACCTTC.

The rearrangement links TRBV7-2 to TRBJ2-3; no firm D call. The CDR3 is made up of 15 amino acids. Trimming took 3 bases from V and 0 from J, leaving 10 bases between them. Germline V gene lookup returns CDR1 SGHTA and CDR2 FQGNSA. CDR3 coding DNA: TGTGCCAGCAGCTTGGCAGCCTCTAGCACAGATACGCAGTATTTT. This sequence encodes CASSLAASSTDTQYF.

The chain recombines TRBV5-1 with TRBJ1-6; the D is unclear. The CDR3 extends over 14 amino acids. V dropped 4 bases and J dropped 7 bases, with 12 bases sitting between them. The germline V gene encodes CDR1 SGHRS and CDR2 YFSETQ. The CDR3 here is CASSREVENSPLHF. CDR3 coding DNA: TGCGCCAGCAGCCGGGAGGTGGAAAATTCACCCCTCCACTTT. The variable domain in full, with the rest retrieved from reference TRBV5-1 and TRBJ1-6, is KAGVTQTPRYLIKTRGQQVTLSCSPISGHRSVSWYQQTPGQGLQFLFEYFSETQRNKGNFPGRFSGRQFSNSRSEMNVSTLELGDSALYLCASSREVENSPLHFGNGTRLTVT.

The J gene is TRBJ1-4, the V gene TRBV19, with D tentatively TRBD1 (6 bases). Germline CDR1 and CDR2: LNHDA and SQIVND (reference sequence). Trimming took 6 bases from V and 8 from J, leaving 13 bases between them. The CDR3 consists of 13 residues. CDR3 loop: CASSADRSEKLFF. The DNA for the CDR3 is TGTGCCAGTAGCGCCGACAGGTCGGAAAAACTGTTTTTT.

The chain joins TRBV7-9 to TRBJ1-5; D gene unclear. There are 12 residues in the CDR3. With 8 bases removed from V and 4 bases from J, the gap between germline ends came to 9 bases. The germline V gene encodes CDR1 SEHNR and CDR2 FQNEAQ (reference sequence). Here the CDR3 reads CASAEGNQPQHF. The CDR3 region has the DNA TGTGCCAGCGCGGAGGGAAATCAGCCCCAGCATTTT. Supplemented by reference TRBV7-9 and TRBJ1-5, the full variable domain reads DTGVSQNPRHKITKRGQNVTFRCDPISEHNRLYWYRQTLGQGPEFLTYFQNEAQLEKSRLLSDRFSAERPKGSFSTLEIQRTEQGDSAMYLCASAEGNQPQHFGDGTRLSIL.

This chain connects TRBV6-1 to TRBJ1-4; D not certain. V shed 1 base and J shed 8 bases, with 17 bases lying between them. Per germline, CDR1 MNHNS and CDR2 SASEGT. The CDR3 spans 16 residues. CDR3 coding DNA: TGTGCCAGCAGTGAAGAAGTGGTAGGGATAAAGGAAAAACTGTTTTTT. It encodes CASSEEVVGIKEKLFF.

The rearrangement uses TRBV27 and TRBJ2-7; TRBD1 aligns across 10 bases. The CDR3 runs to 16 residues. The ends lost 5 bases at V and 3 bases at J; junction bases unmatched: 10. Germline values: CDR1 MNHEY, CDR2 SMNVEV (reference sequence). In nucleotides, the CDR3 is TGTGCCAGCAGTCCTAAACCGGGACAGGGGAACTACGAGCAGTACTTC. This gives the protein CASSPKPGQGNYEQYF.

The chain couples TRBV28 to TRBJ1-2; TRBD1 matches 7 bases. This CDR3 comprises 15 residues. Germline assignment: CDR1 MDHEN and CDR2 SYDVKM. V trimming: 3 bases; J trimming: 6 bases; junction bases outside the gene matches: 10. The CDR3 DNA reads TGTGCCAGCAGTTTCCCGATAGGACAGGCCCATGGCTACACCTTC. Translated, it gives CASSFPIGQAHGYTF.

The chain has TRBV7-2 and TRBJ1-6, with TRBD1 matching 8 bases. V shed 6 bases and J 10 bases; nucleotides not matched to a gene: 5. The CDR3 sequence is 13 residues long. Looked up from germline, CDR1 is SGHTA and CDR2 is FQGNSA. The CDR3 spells CASRPGTGSPLHF. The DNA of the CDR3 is TGTGCCAGCAGACCCGGGACAGGCTCACCCCTCCACTTT.

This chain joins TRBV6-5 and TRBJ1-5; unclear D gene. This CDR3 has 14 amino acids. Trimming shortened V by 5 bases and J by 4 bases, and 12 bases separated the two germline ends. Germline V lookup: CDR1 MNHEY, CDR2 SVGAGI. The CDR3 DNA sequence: TGTGCCAGCAGTGAAGGAAGGGCGAATCAGCCCCAGCATTTT. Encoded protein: CASSEGRANQPQHF.

The CDR3 spells CASSYKDTGELFF. The DNA for the CDR3 is TGTGCCAGCAGTTACAAAGACACCGGGGAGCTGTTTTTT. This rearrangement joins TRBV7-9 to TRBJ2-2; D unresolved. CDR3 length: 13 residues. Germline CDR1 SEHNR, CDR2 FQNEAQ (reference sequence). V lost 6 bases and J 3 bases, leaving 8 bases between the germline ends.

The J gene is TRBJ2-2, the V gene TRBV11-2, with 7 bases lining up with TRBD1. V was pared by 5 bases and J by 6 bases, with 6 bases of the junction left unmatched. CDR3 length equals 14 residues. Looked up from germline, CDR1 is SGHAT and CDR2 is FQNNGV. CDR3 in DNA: TGTGCCAGCAGCCCAGGGGGTTTGGCCGGGGAGCTGTTTTTT. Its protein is CASSPGGLAGELFF.

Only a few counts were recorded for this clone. This chain's CDR3 is CASSLVRVNTEAFF. The CDR3 DNA reads as TGCGCCAGCAGCTTGGTCAGAGTGAACACTGAAGCTTTCTTT. The V and J genes are TRBV5-1 and TRBJ1-1; no reliable D call. Deletions cut 0 bases from V and 0 bases from J, with 6 bases between. The V gene's germline CDR1 is SGHRS and CDR2 YFSETQ. The CDR3 is 14 amino acids.

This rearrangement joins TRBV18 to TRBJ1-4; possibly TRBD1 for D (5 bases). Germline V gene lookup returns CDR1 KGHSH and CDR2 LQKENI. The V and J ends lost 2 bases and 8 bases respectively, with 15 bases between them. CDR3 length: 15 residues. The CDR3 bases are TGTGCCAGCTCACCAGTATTACTCAGGGAAGAAAAACTGTTTTTT. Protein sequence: CASSPVLLREEKLFF.

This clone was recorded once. The CDR3 protein is CAGGQSNYGYTF. The CDR3, as DNA: TGTGCCGGCGGACAGAGCAACTATGGCTACACCTTC. The V call is TRBV28, the J call TRBJ1-2; weak D call: TRBD1 (6 bases). Germline V gives CDR1 MDHEN, CDR2 SYDVKM. This CDR3 comprises 12 residues. The ends were cut back, 11 bases at V and 2 bases at J, with 12 bases in the middle.

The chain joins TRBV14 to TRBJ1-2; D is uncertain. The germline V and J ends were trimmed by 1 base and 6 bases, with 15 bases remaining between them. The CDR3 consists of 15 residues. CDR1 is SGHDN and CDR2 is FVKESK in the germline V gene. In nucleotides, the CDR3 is TGTGCCAGCAGCCAAGTTCCGACCCCCCCGGATGGCTACACCTTC. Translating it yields CASSQVPTPPDGYTF.

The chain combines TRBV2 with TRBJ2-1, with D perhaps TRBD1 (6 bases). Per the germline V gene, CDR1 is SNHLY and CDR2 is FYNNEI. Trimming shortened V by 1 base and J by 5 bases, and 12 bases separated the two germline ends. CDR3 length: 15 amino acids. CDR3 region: CASSEVWGPDNEQFF. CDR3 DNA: TGTGCCAGCAGTGAAGTGTGGGGGCCAGACAATGAGCAGTTCTTC.